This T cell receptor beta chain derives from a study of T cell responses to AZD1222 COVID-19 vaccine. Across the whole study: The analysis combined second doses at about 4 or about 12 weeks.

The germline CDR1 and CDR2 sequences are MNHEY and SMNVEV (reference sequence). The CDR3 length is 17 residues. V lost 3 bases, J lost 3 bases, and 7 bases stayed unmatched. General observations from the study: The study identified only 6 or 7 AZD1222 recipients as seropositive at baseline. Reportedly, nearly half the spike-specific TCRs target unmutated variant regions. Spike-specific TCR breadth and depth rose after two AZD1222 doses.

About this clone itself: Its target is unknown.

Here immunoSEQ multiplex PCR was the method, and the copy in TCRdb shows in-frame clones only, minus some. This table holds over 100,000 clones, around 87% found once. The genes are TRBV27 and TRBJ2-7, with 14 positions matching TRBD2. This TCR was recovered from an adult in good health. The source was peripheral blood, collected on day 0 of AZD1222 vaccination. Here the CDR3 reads CASSLGLAGDRYYEQYF. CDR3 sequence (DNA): TGTGCCAGCAGTTTGGGACTAGCGGGAGATCGCTACTACGAGCAGTACTTC.